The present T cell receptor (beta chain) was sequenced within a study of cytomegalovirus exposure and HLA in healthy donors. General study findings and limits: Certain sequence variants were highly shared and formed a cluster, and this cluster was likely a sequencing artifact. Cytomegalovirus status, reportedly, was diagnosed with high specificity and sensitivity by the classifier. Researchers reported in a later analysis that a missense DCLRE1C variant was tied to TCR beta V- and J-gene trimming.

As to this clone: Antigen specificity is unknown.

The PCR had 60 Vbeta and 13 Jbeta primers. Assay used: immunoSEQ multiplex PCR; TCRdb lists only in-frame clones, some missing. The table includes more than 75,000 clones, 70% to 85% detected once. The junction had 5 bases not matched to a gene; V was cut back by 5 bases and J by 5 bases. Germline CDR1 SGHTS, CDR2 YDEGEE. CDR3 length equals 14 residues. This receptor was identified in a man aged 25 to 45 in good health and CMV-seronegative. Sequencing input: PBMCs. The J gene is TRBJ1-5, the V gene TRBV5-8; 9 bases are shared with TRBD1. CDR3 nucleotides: TGTGCCAGCAGTGAGACAGGGGGATATCAGCCCCAGCATTTT. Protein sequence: CASSETGGYQPQHF.